A single T cell receptor beta chain is shown here with its context. Its antigen is not yet known. The sample holds no much larger clone one base away, and base qualities are not on file. Unmatched junction bases come to 10, with V trimmed by 6 bases and J by 2 bases. Reading the germline V gene (reference sequence) gives CDR1 LNHDA and CDR2 SQIVND. The CDR3 covers 15 residues, taking in both the cysteine and the phenylalanine. The kept DNA is CDR3 alone, 45 bases in frame from the first base. This sample was included in a study of technical replicates of blood from a handful of donors (dated by TCRdb to 2016 to 2017). Library preparation used the immunoSEQ multiplex PCR assay. Not all clones reach the TCRdb copy of this immuneACCESS table, which keeps in-frame sequences only. Checked studies attribute under half of the gap to unresolved V genes and leave the rest unexplained. This sample lists about 88,000 clones; 85% to 95% were detected once. 0.2% to 0.3% of the sample is in the top ten clones.

This sequence uses TRBV19 and TRBJ2-7, with 7 central nucleotides matching TRBD1. The sample taken for sequencing was T cells isolated from PBMCs. The sequence was obtained from a human donor in good health. The DNA reads TGTGCCAGTAGCACTACAGGGGTTTCGACCTACGAGCAGTACTTC. This encodes CASSTTGVSTYEQYF. With the portions outside the CDR3 filled from the reference TRBV19 and TRBJ2-7 genes, the complete variable region becomes DGGITQSPKYLFRKEGQNVTLSCEQNLNHDAMYWYRQDPGQGLRLIYYSQIVNDFQKGDIAEGYSVSREKKESFPLTVTSAQKNPTAFYLCASSTTGVSTYEQYFGPGTRLTVT.